The clone carrying this T cell receptor (beta chain) was seen a few times. Its antigen is not identified. Expressed TCRB transcripts were sequenced, since all the RNA that had been isolated was reverse transcribed. Generated by immunoSEQ multiplex PCR, the TCRdb table keeps only in-frame clones and is missing some. Of 350,000 to 400,000 clones in the sample, roughly 16% were seen once. The data are from a study of beta chain features in type 1 diabetes. Study background: Regarding age, gender and cell yields, patients proved similar to healthy donors. The examined sorted cells totaled some 99 million across samples.

Whole-study results and caveats: Type 1 diabetes patients had TCRB CDR3s that were shorter (moderately but significantly so) in all four CD4+ subsets. A potential PCR bias toward shorter templates would be equal in patient and control samples.

The CDR3 covers 13 residues. J was trimmed by 6 bases and V by 7 bases; bases with no gene match: 5. CDR1 and CDR2 (germline): SGHRS, YFSETQ. This sequence originates from a woman aged 18-29 years in good health. V gene TRBV5-1 combines with J gene TRBJ2-7; TRBD2 matches 12 bases. The source material was naive CD4+ T cells from blood. The CDR3 nucleotides are TGCGCCAGCGCGACTAGCGGGAGATCCGAGCAGTACTTC. Translation: CASATSGRSEQYF.